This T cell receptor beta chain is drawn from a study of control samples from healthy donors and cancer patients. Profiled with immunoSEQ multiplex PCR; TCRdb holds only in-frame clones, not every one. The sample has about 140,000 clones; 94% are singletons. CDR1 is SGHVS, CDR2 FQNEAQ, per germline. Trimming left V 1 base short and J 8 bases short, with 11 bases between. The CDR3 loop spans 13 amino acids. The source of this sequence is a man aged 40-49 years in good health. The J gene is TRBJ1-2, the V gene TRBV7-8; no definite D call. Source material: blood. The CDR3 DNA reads TGTGCCAGCAGCTTAGTCCCAGAAAGGGGCTACACCTTC. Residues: CASSLVPERGYTF. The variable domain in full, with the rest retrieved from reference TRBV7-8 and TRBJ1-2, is GAGVSQSPRYKVAKRGQDVALRCDPISGHVSLFWYQQALGQGPEFLTYFQNEAQLDKSGLPSDRFFAERPEGSVSTLKIQRTQQEDSAVYLCASSLVPERGYTFGSGTRLTVV.